Presented here are 10 T cell receptor beta chains from one specimen sequenced in a study of CD8 T cells in ankylosing spondylitis. Findings of the study overall: It appeared that ankylosing spondylitis blood was characterized by a TCR beta motif of 8 or 9 highly homologous variants.

TCRdb independently ran MiXCR on the 5' RACE reads; one entry per CDR3 protein. Of about 450,000 distinct CDR3 sequences in the sample, about 24% were seen once. The antigens these receptors bind are not known. Sequences were obtained from blood, either unsorted or a sorted T cell fraction (not recorded which). The receptor source for this set is a male donor with ankylosing spondylitis.

There are a few counts of this clonotype. The gene calls are TRBV30 and TRBJ2-3, with D possibly TRBD1 on 7 matching bases. The CDR3 has 14 residues. Germline V CDR1 and CDR2: GTSNPN, SVGIG (reference sequence). The V and J ends lost 3 bases and 8 bases respectively, with 18 bases between them. The chain's CDR3 is CAWSKGGGTGTQYF. The DNA of the CDR3 is TGTGCCTGGAGCAAAGGAGGGGGCACTGGTACGCAGTATTTT.

This clonotype has just a few counts. This chain links TRBV27 with TRBJ1-2; D unclear. The CDR3 totals 12 residues. Deletions cut 0 bases from V and 6 bases from J, with 5 bases between. Germline loops: CDR1 MNHEY, CDR2 SMNVEV (reference sequence). In DNA form, the CDR3 reads TGTGCCAGCAGTTTATCAGGGAATGGCTACACCTTC. The encoded protein is CASSLSGNGYTF.

The gene calls are TRBV7-8 and TRBJ2-2; 7 nucleotides line up with TRBD2. Germline V gene sequence: CDR1 SGHVS, CDR2 FQNEAQ. J was trimmed by 6 bases and V by 2 bases; bases with no gene match: 12. The CDR3 runs 17 residues. The CDR3 spells CASSLFLKRDTPGELFF. CDR3 coding DNA: TGTGCCAGCAGCTTATTCTTGAAGCGGGATACCCCCGGGGAGCTGTTTTTT.

The genes are TRBV10-1 and TRBJ1-1, with no clear D. Trimming took 3 bases from V and 8 from J, leaving 16 bases between them. The V gene's germline CDR1 is WNHNN and CDR2 SYGVQD (reference sequence). The CDR3 covers 14 residues. The chain's CDR3 is CASSESGRVFEAFF. The CDR3 DNA reads TGCGCCAGCAGTGAATCCGGGCGAGTCTTCGAAGCTTTCTTT.

The chain carries TRBV18 and TRBJ2-3; D uncertain. V was shortened by 6 bases and J by 4 bases, with 8 bases between the two germline ends. Germline CDR1 KGHSH, CDR2 LQKENI. The CDR3 is 12 amino acids. Here the CDR3 reads CASSPFPDTQYF. CDR3 coding DNA: TGTGCCAGCTCGCCTTTCCCAGATACGCAGTATTTT.

This clonotype was counted ten times or more. The chain links TRBV5-1 to TRBJ2-1, with 13 positions matching TRBD2. The V gene's germline CDR1 is SGHRS and CDR2 YFSETQ. Unmatched junction bases numbered 6, after V lost 4 bases and J lost 8 bases. This CDR3 is 15 amino acids long. CDR3 DNA: TGCGCCAGCAGCATTGGACTAGCGGGAGAGGATGAGCAGTTCTTC. Residues: CASSIGLAGEDEQFF. Using reference TRBV5-1 and TRBJ2-1 for the parts outside the CDR3, the full variable domain is KAGVTQTPRYLIKTRGQQVTLSCSPISGHRSVSWYQQTPGQGLQFLFEYFSETQRNKGNFPGRFSGRQFSNSRSEMNVSTLELGDSALYLCASSIGLAGEDEQFFGPGTRLTVL.

This clonotype was observed a handful of times. The chain is built from TRBV3-1 and TRBJ1-1, with D tentatively TRBD1 (5 bases). This CDR3 has 14 amino acids. Germline V gene lookup returns CDR1 LGHDT and CDR2 YNNKEL (reference sequence). V lost 3 bases, J lost 2 bases, and 10 bases lay in between. The DNA of the CDR3 is TGTGCCAGCAGCCAGGCAGGGCGAAACACTGAAGCTTTCTTT. Residues: CASSQAGRNTEAFF.

In its sample, this clonotype was seen a few times. The rearrangement uses TRBV20-1 and TRBJ1-2, with unresolved D. The CDR3 contains 14 residues. CDR1 is DFQATT and CDR2 is SNEGSKA in the germline V gene (reference sequence). Trimming shortened V by 4 bases and J by 2 bases, and 14 bases separated the two germline ends. CDR3 amino acids: CSATSPLKNYGYTF. The CDR3 DNA reads as TGCAGTGCTACATCACCCCTGAAGAACTATGGCTACACCTTC.

This clonotype was seen a few times. The chain couples TRBV19 to TRBJ2-2; 12 positions match TRBD2. Trimming at V came to 6 bases and at J to 5 bases, leaving 7 bases not matched to a gene. The CDR3 is 16 residues long. Per the germline V gene, CDR1 is LNHDA and CDR2 is SQIVND (reference sequence). The CDR3 loop is CASSLSLAGGTGELFF. The DNA for the CDR3 is TGTGCCAGTAGCCTAAGCCTAGCGGGAGGGACCGGGGAGCTGTTTTTT.

Only a few counts were recorded for this clonotype. The gene calls are TRBV20-1 and TRBJ2-2, with D perhaps TRBD2 (6 bases). Trimming took off 1 base at V and 3 bases at J, with 12 bases between the two ends. The CDR3 loop spans 15 amino acids. Germline CDR1 is DFQATT and CDR2 is SNEGSKA (reference sequence). Here the CDR3 DNA reads TGCAGTGCTAGAGGTACTAGCCGGGACACCGGGGAGCTGTTTTTT. Translation: CSARGTSRDTGELFF.